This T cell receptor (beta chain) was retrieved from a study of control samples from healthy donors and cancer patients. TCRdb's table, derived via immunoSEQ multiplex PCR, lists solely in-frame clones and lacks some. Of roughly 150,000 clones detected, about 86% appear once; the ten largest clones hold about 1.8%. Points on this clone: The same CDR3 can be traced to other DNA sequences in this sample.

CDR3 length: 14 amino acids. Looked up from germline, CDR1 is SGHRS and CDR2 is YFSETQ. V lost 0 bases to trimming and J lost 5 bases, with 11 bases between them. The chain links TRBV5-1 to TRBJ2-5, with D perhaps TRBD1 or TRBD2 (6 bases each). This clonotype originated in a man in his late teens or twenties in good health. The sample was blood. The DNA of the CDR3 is TGCGCCAGCAGCTTGGGGGGGGCGAGGGAGACCCAGTACTTC. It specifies CASSLGGARETQYF.